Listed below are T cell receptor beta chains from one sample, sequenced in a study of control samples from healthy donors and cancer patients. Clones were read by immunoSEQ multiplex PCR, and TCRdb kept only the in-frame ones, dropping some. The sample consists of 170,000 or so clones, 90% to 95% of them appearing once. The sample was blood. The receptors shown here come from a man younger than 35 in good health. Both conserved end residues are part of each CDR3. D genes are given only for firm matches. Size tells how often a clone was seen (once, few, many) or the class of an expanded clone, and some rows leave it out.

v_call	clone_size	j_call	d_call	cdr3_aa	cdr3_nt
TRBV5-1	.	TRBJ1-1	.	CASSGGATEAFF	TGCGCCAGCAGTGGGGGGGCCACTGAAGCTTTCTTT
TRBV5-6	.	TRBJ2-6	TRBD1	CASSLEYRTGVSGANVLTF	TGTGCCAGCAGCTTGGAATATAGGACAGGGGTATCTGGGGCCAACGTCCTGACTTTC
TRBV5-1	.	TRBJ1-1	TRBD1	CASSLVQGATTEAFF	TGCGCCAGCAGCTTGGTTCAGGGGGCAACGACTGAAGCTTTCTTT
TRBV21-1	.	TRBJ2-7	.	CASAAPRDRGYEQYF	TGTGCCAGCGCTGCACCAAGGGACAGGGGATACGAGCAGTACTTC
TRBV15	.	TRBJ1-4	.	CATSSYSTPGEKLFF	TGTGCCACCAGCTCCTACTCAACCCCGGGCGAAAAACTGTTTTTT
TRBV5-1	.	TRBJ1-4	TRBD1	CASRTGTGEEKLFF	TGCGCCAGCAGGACGGGGACAGGGGAAGAAAAACTGTTTTTT
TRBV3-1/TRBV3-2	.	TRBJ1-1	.	CASSYRSEAFF	TGTGCCAGCAGCTACCGGTCTGAAGCTTTCTTT
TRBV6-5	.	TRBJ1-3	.	CASRLTNSGNTIYF	TGTGCCAGCAGGTTGACAAACTCTGGAAACACCATATATTTT
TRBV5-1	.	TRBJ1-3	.	CASRVQGGSGNTIYF	TGCGCCAGCAGGGTGCAAGGAGGGTCTGGAAACACCATATATTTT
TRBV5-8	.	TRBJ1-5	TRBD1	CASSYGQGGNQPQHF	TGTGCCAGCAGCTACGGACAGGGCGGCAATCAGCCCCAGCATTTT
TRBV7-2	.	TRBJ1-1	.	CASSLTVNTEAFF	TGTGCCAGCAGCCTAACCGTGAACACTGAAGCTTTCTTT
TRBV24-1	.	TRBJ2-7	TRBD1	CATSDFRDRASEGSYEQYF	TGTGCCACCAGTGATTTTCGGGACAGGGCGTCCGAGGGGTCCTACGAGCAGTACTTC
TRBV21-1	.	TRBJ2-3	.	CASSKVADSTDTQYF	TGTGCCAGCAGCAAAGTAGCGGACAGCACAGATACGCAGTATTTT
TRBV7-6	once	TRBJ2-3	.	CASSLARQDGDTQYF	TGTGCCAGCAGCTTAGCACGTCAGGACGGGGATACGCAGTATTTT
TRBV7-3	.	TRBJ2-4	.	CASSLYAGAQNIQYF	TGTGCCAGCAGCTTATACGCCGGGGCTCAAAACATTCAGTACTTC
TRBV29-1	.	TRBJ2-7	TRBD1	CSALRTGGDEQYF	TGCAGCGCACTCCGGACAGGGGGCGACGAGCAGTACTTC
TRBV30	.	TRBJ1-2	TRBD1	CAWSVLTGNYGYTF	TGTGCCTGGAGTGTACTGACAGGGAACTATGGCTACACCTTC
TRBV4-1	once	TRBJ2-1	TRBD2	CASSRRLAGGLNEQFF	TGCGCCAGCAGCCGAAGACTAGCGGGGGGGCTTAATGAGCAGTTCTTC
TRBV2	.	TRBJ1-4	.	CASIRRRSATNEKLFF	TGTGCCAGCATTAGGAGGAGGAGCGCAACTAATGAAAAACTGTTTTTT
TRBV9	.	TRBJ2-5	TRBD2	CASSVELAGTAQYF	TGTGCCAGCAGCGTAGAACTAGCGGGAACGGCCCAGTACTTC
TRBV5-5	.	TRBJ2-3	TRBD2	CASSRIAGTRRDTQYF	TGTGCCAGCAGCCGGATAGCGGGTACAAGGAGGGATACGCAGTATTTT
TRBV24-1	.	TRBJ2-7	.	CATSDPTVPYEQYF	TGTGCCACCAGTGATCCGACGGTGCCCTACGAGCAGTACTTC
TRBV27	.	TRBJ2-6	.	CASSLSQYSGANVLTF	TGTGCCAGCAGTTTATCCCAGTACTCTGGGGCCAACGTCCTGACTTTC
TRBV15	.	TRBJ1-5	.	CATSMGDQPQHF	TGTGCCACCAGCATGGGGGATCAGCCCCAGCATTTT
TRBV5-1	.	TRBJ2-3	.	CASSLRGSSTDTQYF	TGCGCCAGCAGCTTGCGGGGTTCTAGCACAGATACGCAGTATTTT
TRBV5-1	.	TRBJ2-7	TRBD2	CASRGTSGPYEQYF	TGCGCCAGCAGGGGGACTAGCGGACCCTACGAGCAGTACTTC
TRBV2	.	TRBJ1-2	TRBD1	CASRNPGQGNYGYTF	TGTGCCAGCCGTAATCCGGGACAGGGGAACTATGGCTACACCTTC
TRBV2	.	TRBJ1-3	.	CASRPRGERVNTIYF	TGTGCCAGCAGACCCCGGGGGGAGCGTGTAAACACCATATATTTT
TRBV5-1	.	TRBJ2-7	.	CASSLDLGAYEQYF	TGCGCCAGCAGCTTGGATCTGGGGGCCTACGAGCAGTACTTC
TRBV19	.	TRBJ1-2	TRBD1	CASSTTLDRAPGYTF	TGTGCCAGTAGTACCACATTGGACAGGGCCCCTGGCTACACCTTC
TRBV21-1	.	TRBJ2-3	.	CATGEEDTGPTDTQYF	TGTGCCACCGGAGAGGAGGACACCGGCCCCACAGATACGCAGTATTTT
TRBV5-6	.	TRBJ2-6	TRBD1	CASSLSGGGSGANVLTF	TGTGCCAGCAGCTTGTCAGGGGGTGGGTCTGGGGCCAACGTCCTGACTTTC
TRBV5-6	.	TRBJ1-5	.	CASSLARATSQPQHF	TGTGCCAGCAGCTTGGCCAGGGCGACCTCCCAGCCCCAGCATTTT
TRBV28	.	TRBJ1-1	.	CASSLSGTIFEAFF	TGTGCCAGCAGTTTATCCGGGACGATTTTTGAAGCTTTCTTT
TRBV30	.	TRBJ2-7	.	CASSVSSSYEQYF	TGTGCCTCCTCGGTATCTAGCTCTTACGAGCAGTACTTC
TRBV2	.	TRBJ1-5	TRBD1	CASSDRGTASNQPQHF	TGTGCCAGCAGTGATCGAGGGACAGCTAGTAATCAGCCCCAGCATTTT
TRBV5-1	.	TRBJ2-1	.	CASSSGQTSPYNEQFF	TGCGCCAGCAGCTCAGGACAGACCTCACCCTACAATGAGCAGTTCTTC
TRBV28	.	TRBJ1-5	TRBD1	CASSSRTGGQRGPQHF	TGTGCCAGCAGTTCTAGGACAGGGGGTCAAAGGGGACCCCAGCATTTT
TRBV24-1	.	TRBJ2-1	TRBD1	CATEGTGDNEQFF	TGTGCCACGGAAGGGACAGGGGACAATGAGCAGTTCTTC
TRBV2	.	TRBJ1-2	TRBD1	CASSLPGQDRSYGYTF	TGTGCCAGCAGTCTTCCTGGACAGGATCGGAGCTATGGCTACACCTTC
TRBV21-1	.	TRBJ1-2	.	CASSKGGGKSKEGGYTF	TGTGCCAGCAGCAAAGGTGGAGGAAAAAGCAAAGAGGGCGGCTACACCTTC
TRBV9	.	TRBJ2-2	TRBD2	CASSLGLAGGQFITGELFF	TGTGCCAGCAGCCTGGGACTAGCGGGGGGACAGTTCATTACCGGGGAGCTGTTTTTT